A selection of T cell receptor beta chains follows, all from one sample in a study of blood T cell repertoires in COVID-19. Only in-frame clones appear in the TCRdb table, and some are missing; sequencing was by immunoSEQ multiplex PCR. The table has about 250,000 clones, 88% seen once. Source material: PBMCs or T cells enriched from blood (not recorded which). The receptors here all came from a woman between 40 and 55 years old who had been exposed to COVID-19. Both conserved end residues are part of each CDR3. The D gene is left open where the match is weak. Where a row states a size, it is once, few, many or the class of an expanded clone; other rows omit it.

J: TRBJ2-5
V: TRBV7-3
size: -
D: TRBD1
CDR3: CASSLNRGSETQYF
DNA: TGTGCCAGCAGCTTAAACAGGGGTTCGGAGACCCAGTACTTC

J: TRBJ1-1
V: TRBV10-3
size: -
D: -
CDR3: CAISKTQGGTEAFF
DNA: TGTGCCATCAGTAAGACCCAGGGAGGGACTGAAGCTTTCTTT

J: TRBJ1-5
V: TRBV7-5
size: -
D: -
CDR3: CARSTTGSNQPQHF
DNA: TGTGCCAGAAGTACCACAGGGAGCAATCAGCCCCAGCATTTT

J: TRBJ1-1
V: TRBV14
size: -
D: TRBD1
CDR3: CASSQEGGQLNTEAFF
DNA: TGTGCCAGCAGCCAAGAAGGGGGACAGTTGAACACTGAAGCTTTCTTT

J: TRBJ2-1
V: TRBV9
size: once
D: TRBD2
CDR3: CASSVAPTSGGLPLEYNEQFF
DNA: TGTGCCAGCAGCGTAGCTCCGACTAGCGGGGGGCTGCCTTTGGAATACAATGAGCAGTTCTTC

J: TRBJ2-7
V: TRBV7-8
size: -
D: -
CDR3: CASSPRLYEQYF
DNA: TGTGCCAGCAGCCCTCGACTCTACGAGCAGTACTTC

J: TRBJ2-4
V: TRBV9
size: -
D: TRBD1
CDR3: CASSVTGENIQYF
DNA: TGTGCCAGCAGCGTAACAGGGGAAAACATTCAGTACTTC

J: TRBJ1-3
V: TRBV4-1
size: -
D: -
CDR3: CASSQDRLDFTGNTIYF
DNA: TGCGCCAGCAGCCAAGATCGGTTAGATTTTACTGGAAACACCATATATTTT

J: TRBJ2-2
V: TRBV24-1
size: once
D: -
CDR3: CATSETLALGWGTGELFF
DNA: TGTGCCACCAGCGAAACTCTAGCGCTTGGTTGGGGCACCGGGGAGCTGTTTTTT

J: TRBJ2-5
V: TRBV7-9
size: -
D: -
CDR3: CASSSSGLGQETQYF
DNA: TGTGCCAGCAGCTCCTCGGGTCTCGGACAAGAGACCCAGTACTTC